This paragraph reports one T cell receptor beta chain. No antigen is known for it. Primers included in the PCR were 60 Vbeta and 13 Jbeta primers. Original processing notes: As a later analysis found, there were 70 million to 100 million unique TCR beta chains, of which roughly 11 million were shared. Only in-frame clones appear in the TCRdb table, and some are missing; sequencing was by immunoSEQ multiplex PCR. D and trimming were read from the DNA, whereas the V and J calls and clone size are those reported in that table. The sample holds 150,000 to 200,000 clones, approximately 72% seen once. J gave up 4 bases and V 0 bases, and 5 bases lay outside the gene matches. This CDR3 spans 16 amino acids. From germline, CDR1 is LNHDA and CDR2 SQIVND (reference sequence). This sample was taken from a study of cytomegalovirus exposure and HLA in healthy donors. Findings of the study overall: In all likelihood, a cluster of highly shared sequence variants was a sequencing artifact. The listing of 150 or so TCR beta chains classed them as cytomegalovirus-associated. Later analysis suggested links between common viral pathogens and several top significant clusters.

The chain combines TRBV19 with TRBJ2-1, with TRBD2 identical over 8 bases. The clonotype was recovered from a human donor in good health. The specimen was PBMCs. The CDR3 spells CASSIDGRGAYNEQFF. Written as DNA, the CDR3 is TGTGCCAGTAGTATAGATGGGCGGGGGGCATACAATGAGCAGTTCTTC.